Shown below are 22 T cell receptor beta chains from a single sample sequenced in a study of T cells in localized non-small cell lung cancer (TCRdb year 2020). Libraries came from the immunoSEQ multiplex PCR assay. Drawn from immuneACCESS, this table holds only the in-frame rearrangements with V and J called that TCRdb kept. Clones are partly lost; checked studies trace under half to an unresolved V gene and leave the rest unexplained. In this sample the table shows 70,000 to 75,000 clones, approximately 88% of which occur a single time. The biggest ten clones account for 1% to 1.5% of the sample. The sequences come from peripheral blood, collected before any cancer treatment. These receptor sequences come from a female donor at least 60 years old with stage I lung adenocarcinoma.

The chain couples TRBV7-9 to TRBJ1-2; D is ambiguous. The CDR3 totals 13 residues. Per the germline V gene, CDR1 is SEHNR and CDR2 is FQNEAQ (reference sequence). Trimming left V 5 bases short and J 1 base short, with 8 bases between. The DNA of the CDR3 is TGTGCCAGCAGCCGTCAGGTTAACTATGGCTACACCTTC. As protein: CASSRQVNYGYTF.

This clone has only one observation. This sequence joins TRBV2 and TRBJ2-2; 8 nucleotides match TRBD2. The V segment lost 4 bases and the J segment 3 bases; nucleotides outside the gene matches: 4. The CDR3 is made up of 15 amino acids. Germline V gives CDR1 SNHLY, CDR2 FYNNEI. The CDR3 nucleotides are TGTGCCAGCAGTGCAGCGGGAGCGCACACCGGGGAGCTGTTTTTT. Amino acid sequence: CASSAAGAHTGELFF.

The V call is TRBV28, the J call TRBJ1-2; D is perhaps TRBD1 (5 bases). In germline, CDR1 is MDHEN, CDR2 SYDVKM. CDR3 length: 16 amino acids. V was shortened by 6 bases and J by 6 bases, with 23 bases between the two germline ends. The CDR3 coding sequence is TGTGCCAGCAGCTACTTACACGGAGGAGGGACCGATGGCTACACCTTC. It translates to CASSYLHGGGTDGYTF.

In its sample, this clone was seen once. The chain couples TRBV5-1 to TRBJ2-1, with 8 bases matching TRBD2. The CDR3 is 15 residues long. Trimming removed 1 base from V and 6 bases from J; junction bases left unmatched: 6. The germline CDR1 and CDR2 sequences are SGHRS and YFSETQ. The DNA of the CDR3 is TGCGCCAGCAGCTTGATGGCGGGAGGCTTCAATGAGCAGTTCTTC. This translates into CASSLMAGGFNEQFF.

The V and J genes are TRBV28 and TRBJ1-2; no clear D. The CDR3 runs 13 residues. Germline-derived CDR1 and CDR2 are MDHEN and SYDVKM. V lost 1 base to trimming and J lost 7 bases, with 10 bases between them. Here the CDR3 reads CASSLLSNLGYTF. The CDR3 coding sequence is TGTGCCAGCAGTTTATTGTCGAACCTTGGCTACACCTTC.

The chain carries TRBV2 and TRBJ2-1; the D is unclear. Germline CDR1 reads SNHLY; CDR2 reads FYNNEI. The CDR3 has 10 amino acids. Trimming took 7 bases from V and 5 from J, leaving 3 bases between them. CDR3 in amino acids: CASNNNEQFF. The CDR3 region has the DNA TGTGCCAGCAACAACAATGAGCAGTTCTTC.

In nucleotides, the CDR3 is TGTGCCAGCAGTGACTCTAGCTCCCGGGAATACAATGAGCAGTTCTTC. Translation gives CASSDSSSREYNEQFF. V gene TRBV6-4 combines with J gene TRBJ2-1, with a tentative D call TRBD2 (5 bases). Trimming cost V 0 bases and J 4 bases, with 13 bases left between them. The CDR3 consists of 16 residues. In germline, CDR1 is MRHNA, CDR2 SNTAGT.

The chain combines TRBV2 with TRBJ1-4; D possibly corresponds to TRBD1 (5 bases). In germline, CDR1 is SNHLY, CDR2 FYNNEI. This CDR3 contains 15 residues. V was trimmed by 4 bases and J by 6 bases, leaving 15 bases between them. The CDR3, as DNA: TGTGCCAGCAGTGGGGGGGGGAGGATAGATGAAAAACTGTTTTTT. Translating it yields CASSGGGRIDEKLFF.

This clone was found a few times. This sequence joins TRBV5-1 and TRBJ1-3; a possible D gene is TRBD1 (6 bases). V lost 6 bases and J lost 0, with 10 bases in between. The CDR3 extends over 14 amino acids. The V gene's germline CDR1 is SGHRS and CDR2 YFSETQ. The CDR3 loop is CASKDSLSGNTIYF. The CDR3 coding sequence is TGCGCCAGCAAGGACAGTCTCTCTGGAAACACCATATATTTT.

V usage is TRBV29-1 and J usage is TRBJ2-3, with D perhaps matching TRBD2 (7 bases). With 7 bases removed from V and 2 bases from J, the gap between germline ends came to 13 bases. From germline, CDR1 is SQVTM and CDR2 ANQGSEA. The CDR3 runs to 13 residues. In DNA form, the CDR3 reads TGCAGCGCTAGAGGGGGGGCCACAGATACGCAGTATTTT. It is translated as CSARGGATDTQYF.

This sequence joins TRBV5-4 and TRBJ1-2; D call uncertain. The germline V and J ends were trimmed by 3 bases and 4 bases, with 10 bases remaining between them. The CDR3 runs to 13 residues. Germline CDR1 SGHNT, CDR2 YYREEE (reference sequence). CDR3 region: CASSWDNSYGYTF. The DNA of the CDR3 is TGTGCCAGCAGCTGGGATAATAGCTATGGCTACACCTTC.

The chain combines TRBV6-5 with TRBJ1-6; D not certain. The germline gives CDR1 MNHEY, CDR2 SVGAGI. This CDR3 comprises 12 residues. Trimming pared 5 bases from V and 6 bases from J, leaving 5 bases between. CDR3 in DNA: TGTGCCAGCAGTATGGTTAATTCACCCCTCCACTTT. Amino acid sequence: CASSMVNSPLHF.

Notes on this clone: Within the sample, other DNA sequences also encode this same CDR3. The chain links TRBV5-1 to TRBJ2-3; D remains unclear. The CDR3 runs 12 residues. CDR1 and CDR2 from the germline V gene are SGHRS and YFSETQ. The V end lost 0 bases, the J end lost 4 bases, and 3 bases lay between the germline ends. The CDR3 DNA reads as TGCGCCAGCAGCTTGGAGGCAGATACGCAGTATTTT. Translated: CASSLEADTQYF.

V is TRBV5-1 and J is TRBJ2-1, with TRBD1 matching 7 bases. This CDR3 contains 12 residues. The junction had 3 bases not matched to a gene; V was cut back by 3 bases and J by 9 bases. CDR1 SGHRS and CDR2 YFSETQ come from the germline V gene. CDR3 DNA: TGCGCCAGCAGCTGGGGGACAGCTGAGCAGTTCTTC. This gives the protein CASSWGTAEQFF.

The V gene is TRBV19, the J gene TRBJ2-4; D gene ambiguous. CDR1 and CDR2 from the germline V gene are LNHDA and SQIVND (reference sequence). CDR3 length equals 15 residues. The ends were cut back, 3 bases at V and 4 bases at J, with 13 bases in the middle. The CDR3 DNA follows: TGTGCCAGTAGTATTTCAGGAGTACTAAAAAACATTCAGTACTTC. It translates to CASSISGVLKNIQYF. Full variable domain (missing parts from reference TRBV19 and TRBJ2-4): DGGITQSPKYLFRKEGQNVTLSCEQNLNHDAMYWYRQDPGQGLRLIYYSQIVNDFQKGDIAEGYSVSREKKESFPLTVTSAQKNPTAFYLCASSISGVLKNIQYFGAGTRLSVL.

The CDR3: CASSLDPNTGELFF. CDR3 nucleotide sequence: TGCGCCAGCAGCTTAGACCCTAACACCGGGGAGCTGTTTTTT. The chain couples TRBV5-1 to TRBJ2-2; D is unclear. The V end was cut by 2 bases, the J end by 2 bases, with 7 bases between. The germline V gene has CDR1 SGHRS and CDR2 YFSETQ. There are 14 residues in the CDR3.

This clone came up a few times. V gene TRBV18 combines with J gene TRBJ2-5; D might be TRBD1 or TRBD2, each matching 5 bases. Deletions cut 0 bases from V and 5 bases from J, with 13 bases between. This CDR3 has 15 amino acids. Germline-derived CDR1 and CDR2 are KGHSH and LQKENI. The CDR3 DNA reads as TGTGCCAGCTCACCACCGCGAGGGGCGTGGGAGACCCAGTACTTC. Its translation is CASSPPRGAWETQYF.

The chain joins TRBV27 to TRBJ2-2, with TRBD2 matching 9 bases. This CDR3 has 18 amino acids. The V gene's germline CDR1 is MNHEY and CDR2 SMNVEV (reference sequence). V was clipped by 0 bases and J by 4 bases; unmatched bases: 9. CDR3 sequence (DNA): TGTGCCAGCAGTTTATCGAGAGGAGCGGGAGGATCCACCGGGGAGCTGTTTTTT. The encoded protein is CASSLSRGAGGSTGELFF.

The chain couples TRBV7-9 to TRBJ2-1; 14 bases are shared with TRBD2. Germline assignment: CDR1 SEHNR and CDR2 FQNEAQ (reference sequence). The junction had 6 bases not matched to a gene; V was cut back by 5 bases and J by 6 bases. This CDR3 comprises 16 residues. CDR3 protein: CASSRGLAGEGNEQFF. The CDR3 region has the DNA TGTGCCAGCAGCCGGGGACTAGCGGGAGAGGGCAATGAGCAGTTCTTC.

V usage is TRBV12-2 and J usage is TRBJ1-2; the table's D gene call, TRBD1, was not cross checked with the DNA. TRBV12-2 is a known pseudogene. CDR3 length equals 14 residues. This CDR3 reads CASRGRGRGRGYTF. CDR3 DNA sequence: TGTGCAAGTCGCGGAAGAGGCAGGGGGAGAGGCTACACCTTC.

The sample holds one count of this clone. The chain uses TRBV9 and TRBJ2-7, with 8 nucleotides matching TRBD1. Losses at the gene ends were 0 bases for V and 3 bases for J; bases not matched to a gene: 5. The CDR3 is 15 amino acids. Per the germline V gene, CDR1 is SGDLS and CDR2 is YYNGEE. CDR3 amino acids: CASSVGGTGIYEQYF. The CDR3 nucleotides are TGTGCCAGCAGCGTAGGCGGGACAGGCATCTACGAGCAGTACTTC. Variable domain in full (rest from reference TRBV9 and TRBJ2-7): DSGVTQTPKHLITATGQRVTLRCSPRSGDLSVYWYQQSLDQGLQFLIQYYNGEERAKGNILERFSAQQFPDLHSELNLSSLELGDSALYFCASSVGGTGIYEQYFGPGTRLTVT.

V gene TRBV10-2 combines with J gene TRBJ1-1; possible D gene TRBD1, 6 bases. The CDR3 runs to 13 residues. Trimming took off 7 bases at V and 0 bases at J, with 9 bases between the two ends. Germline CDR1 reads WSHSY; CDR2 reads SAAADI. The CDR3 protein is CASTTGMNTEAFF. CDR3 DNA sequence: TGCGCCAGCACTACAGGGATGAACACTGAAGCTTTCTTT.